The 7 T cell receptor beta chains in this list originate from one sample, sequenced in a study of blood T cell repertoires in COVID-19. The assay was immunoSEQ multiplex PCR, and TCRdb's table has in-frame clones only and misses some. The sample carries some 430,000 clones, 90% recorded once. The sequencing input was PBMCs or T cells enriched from blood (not recorded which). These receptors all stem from a man between 18 and 29 years old who had recovered from COVID-19.

The chain links TRBV27 to TRBJ2-1; D gene uncertain. Trimming took 3 bases from V and 10 from J, leaving 16 bases between them. The CDR3 totals 14 residues. The germline V gene encodes CDR1 MNHEY and CDR2 SMNVEV (reference sequence). The CDR3 DNA sequence: TGTGCCAGCAGTTTTAATCCTAGATCCTTGGAGCAGTTCTTC. Its protein product is CASSFNPRSLEQFF.

CDR3 nucleotides: TGCAGCGTAGACAGGGAGTACACTGAAGCTTTCTTT. This translates into CSVDREYTEAFF. J is TRBJ1-1 and V is TRBV29-1; 7 bases fit TRBD1. The CDR3 contains 12 residues. Germline CDR1 and CDR2: SQVTM and ANQGSEA. Trimming at V came to 6 bases and at J to 3 bases, leaving 4 bases not matched to a gene.

This chain links TRBV28 with TRBJ1-5; no reliable D call. The CDR3 is made up of 11 amino acids. The ends were cut back, 8 bases at V and 9 bases at J, with 11 bases in the middle. Looked up from germline, CDR1 is MDHEN and CDR2 is SYDVKM. For the CDR3, the DNA is TGTGCCAGCGGATCCCCAGGGCCCCAGCATTTT. Protein sequence: CASGSPGPQHF.

The chain couples TRBV3-1 (or the pseudogene TRBV3-2) to TRBJ1-2, with TRBD1 matching over 7 bases. CDR1 is LGHDT, CDR2 YNNKEL, per germline (reference sequence). CDR3 length: 14 amino acids. J was trimmed by 5 bases and V by 4 bases; bases with no gene match: 7. CDR3 nucleotide sequence: TGTGCCAGCAGCCCAGGGGGTCTGAGGTATGGCTACACCTTC. Amino acids: CASSPGGLRYGYTF.

The rearrangement uses TRBV12-3 or TRBV12-4 and TRBJ1-1; D unclear. V was pared by 6 bases and J by 4 bases, with 9 bases between. The CDR3 is made up of 12 amino acids. Written as DNA, the CDR3 is TGTGCCAGCAGCCTAACGGGCACTGAAGCTTTCTTT. Protein sequence: CASSLTGTEAFF.

This chain joins TRBV28 and TRBJ1-6; possible D gene TRBD1, 6 bases. Trimming stripped 4 bases from V and 7 bases from J, with 11 bases between. The CDR3 is 14 amino acids. Germline CDR1 is MDHEN and CDR2 is SYDVKM. The CDR3 DNA reads TGTGCCAGCAGTTCCGGGGGGGCAAATTCACCCCTCCACTTT. As protein: CASSSGGANSPLHF.

The J gene is TRBJ1-3, the V gene TRBV10-2; D might be TRBD1 (6 bases). Trimming took off 0 bases at V and 7 bases at J, with 13 bases between the two ends. Germline V gene sequence: CDR1 WSHSY, CDR2 SAAADI. The CDR3 has 15 residues. The CDR3 sequence is CASSESSGAWNTIYF. CDR3 bases: TGCGCCAGCAGTGAGTCGTCAGGGGCGTGGAACACCATATATTTT.